The clone carrying this T cell receptor beta chain was recorded a few times. The source material, RNA transcripts, was used to amplify TCR beta CDR3 regions. The TCR CDR3 was amplified in a first-round RT-PCR using the HTBI primer set. In TCRdb, the multiplex PCR reads were re-called with MiXCR into one record per CDR3 protein. The sample records under 350,000 distinct CDR3 sequences, over 15% being singletons. This sample was taken from a study of T cells in Graves' hyperthyroidism and ophthalmopathy. Patients aged 18 to 65 had newly diagnosed hyperthyroidism of under 2 months' duration. Clinical symptoms, serum thyroxine and TRAb, thyroid ultrasound and orbital computed tomography together formed the diagnostic basis. The source of the PBMCs was 9.5 to 10 ml of fresh peripheral blood. This CDR3 has 17 residues. Trimming at V came to 2 bases and at J to 4 bases, leaving 5 bases not matched to a gene. CDR1 and CDR2 from the germline V gene are MNHNY and SVGAGI (reference sequence).

The sequence was obtained from a woman aged 45-59 years with Graves' hyperthyroidism. The specimen sequenced was blood. The V call is TRBV6-6, the J call TRBJ2-3, with TRBD2 matching over 14 bases. The CDR3 loop reads CASSYGGLAGEADTQYF. The CDR3 nucleotides are TGTGCCAGCAGTTACGGGGGACTAGCGGGAGAGGCAGATACGCAGTATTTT.